A selection of T cell receptor beta chains follows, all from one sample in a study of shared clonotypes between healthy human individuals. Libraries were prepared by immunoSEQ multiplex PCR; TCRdb keeps only in-frame clonotypes and omits some of them. The sample consists of 1 million to 1.2 million clones, approximately 75% of them appearing once. Sequencing used memory CD4+ T cells from PBMCs. The receptors here all came from a man in his late teens or twenties in good health. Some clones in this sample may be carry-over from other donors' samples. Both conserved end residues are part of each CDR3. A D gene is named only where the DNA matches it firmly. Expanded clones get a size class; other rows say once, few or many, or leave the size out.

abundance: -
v_gene: TRBV5-1
d_gene: -
j_gene: TRBJ2-1
len: 14
CDR3nt: TGCGCCAGCAGCTTGGGGGTTGTCTTCTATGAGCAGTTCTTC
CDR3aa: CASSLGVVFYEQFF

abundance: once
v_gene: TRBV4-1
d_gene: -
j_gene: TRBJ1-1
len: 16
CDR3nt: TGCGCCAGCAGCCAAGATCGGGTTGGGGTTTACACTGAAGCTTTCTTT
CDR3aa: CASSQDRVGVYTEAFF

abundance: -
v_gene: TRBV30
d_gene: TRBD1
j_gene: TRBJ1-2
len: 13
CDR3nt: TGTGCCTGGGAAACAGGGGGTAACGGCGGCTACACCTTC
CDR3aa: CAWETGGNGGYTF

abundance: -
v_gene: TRBV11-2
d_gene: -
j_gene: TRBJ1-3
len: 15
CDR3nt: TGTGCCAGCAGCTTCCCTACAGGCTCTGGAAACACCATATATTTT
CDR3aa: CASSFPTGSGNTIYF

abundance: -
v_gene: TRBV7-8
d_gene: -
j_gene: TRBJ1-1
len: 13
CDR3nt: TGTGCCAGCAGCCTCCGGGAGACCACTGAAGCTTTCTTT
CDR3aa: CASSLRETTEAFF

abundance: -
v_gene: TRBV11-2
d_gene: -
j_gene: TRBJ2-7
len: 14
CDR3nt: TGTGCCAGCAGCAATAGTCTAGGTACCTACGAGCAGTACTTC
CDR3aa: CASSNSLGTYEQYF

abundance: -
v_gene: TRBV7-2
d_gene: -
j_gene: TRBJ1-3
len: 14
CDR3nt: TGTGCCAGCAGCTTAGCGGCAGCTGGAAACACCATATATTTT
CDR3aa: CASSLAAAGNTIYF

abundance: -
v_gene: TRBV5-4
d_gene: -
j_gene: TRBJ2-7
len: 14
CDR3nt: TGTGCCAGCAGACAAAGGGGTCGATCCTACGAGCAGTACTTC
CDR3aa: CASRQRGRSYEQYF

abundance: -
v_gene: TRBV5-8
d_gene: -
j_gene: TRBJ1-1
len: 14
CDR3nt: TGTGCCAGCAGCTTGGACGGGTTGAACACTGAAGCTTTCTTT
CDR3aa: CASSLDGLNTEAFF

abundance: once
v_gene: TRBV5-1
d_gene: TRBD1
j_gene: TRBJ1-2
len: 15
CDR3nt: TGCGCCAGCAGCTTGGAGGGACAGGGGGCCCTAGGCTACACCTTC
CDR3aa: CASSLEGQGALGYTF

abundance: -
v_gene: TRBV30
d_gene: TRBD1
j_gene: TRBJ1-4
len: 15
CDR3nt: TGTGCCTGGAGTGACCCCAGGACAGGTCGTGAAAAACTGTTTTTT
CDR3aa: CAWSDPRTGREKLFF

abundance: -
v_gene: TRBV7-3
d_gene: TRBD2
j_gene: TRBJ2-3
len: 17
CDR3nt: TGTGCCAGCAGCCTCGGACTAGCGGGAGGAAGTGGTGATACGCAGTATTTT
CDR3aa: CASSLGLAGGSGDTQYF

abundance: -
v_gene: TRBV7-2
d_gene: -
j_gene: TRBJ2-7
len: 14
CDR3nt: TGTGCCAGCAGCTTGAGAGGCGGGGCCTACGAGCAGTACTTC
CDR3aa: CASSLRGGAYEQYF

abundance: -
v_gene: TRBV10-1
d_gene: -
j_gene: TRBJ2-3
len: 17
CDR3nt: TGCGCCAGCGGGCCTCATGGGCAAACGAACCGCGCAGATACGCAGTATTTT
CDR3aa: CASGPHGQTNRADTQYF

abundance: few
v_gene: TRBV6-5
d_gene: -
j_gene: TRBJ2-5
len: 14
CDR3nt: TGTGCCAGCACCCCGGACGGACAATCGGAGACCCAGTACTTC
CDR3aa: CASTPDGQSETQYF

abundance: once
v_gene: TRBV6-1
d_gene: -
j_gene: TRBJ2-3
len: 13
CDR3nt: TGTGCCAGCAGGCGGCTTAGCACAGATACGCAGTATTTT
CDR3aa: CASRRLSTDTQYF

abundance: once
v_gene: TRBV6-1
d_gene: TRBD1
j_gene: TRBJ1-4
len: 18
CDR3nt: TGTGCCAGCAGTGGGAGGGGGGACAGGGGGTACAGAAATGAAAAACTGTTTTTT
CDR3aa: CASSGRGDRGYRNEKLFF

abundance: -
v_gene: TRBV5-1
d_gene: -
j_gene: TRBJ2-7
len: 15
CDR3nt: TGCGCCAGCAGCTTGGCCGTGACAGCTGACTACGAGCAGTACTTC
CDR3aa: CASSLAVTADYEQYF

abundance: -
v_gene: TRBV5-1
d_gene: TRBD2
j_gene: TRBJ2-5
len: 15
CDR3nt: TGCGCCAGCAGCTTGGTGACTAGCGACAGCCGTTCGCAGTACTTC
CDR3aa: CASSLVTSDSRSQYF

abundance: few
v_gene: TRBV5-1
d_gene: TRBD2
j_gene: TRBJ2-3
len: 15
CDR3nt: TGCGCCAGCAGCCGCGGCGGGAGTCACGCAGATACGCAGTATTTT
CDR3aa: CASSRGGSHADTQYF

abundance: -
v_gene: TRBV5-1
d_gene: -
j_gene: TRBJ2-3
len: 17
CDR3nt: TGCGCCAGCAGCCCGGAGTTTGGGGGAGGCCCCGGTGATACGCAGTATTTT
CDR3aa: CASSPEFGGGPGDTQYF

abundance: -
v_gene: TRBV5-1
d_gene: -
j_gene: TRBJ2-5
len: 14
CDR3nt: TGCGCCAGCAGCCTCACTAGAGTTCGAGAGACCCAGTACTTC
CDR3aa: CASSLTRVRETQYF

abundance: -
v_gene: TRBV18
d_gene: -
j_gene: TRBJ2-7
len: 12
CDR3nt: TGTGCCAGCTCACCTTCACTGGGGGAGCAGTACTTC
CDR3aa: CASSPSLGEQYF

abundance: -
v_gene: TRBV7-2
d_gene: TRBD1
j_gene: TRBJ1-2
len: 15
CDR3nt: TGTGCCAGCAGCCCCCAGGTGAGGACAGGGGCTGGCTACACCTTC
CDR3aa: CASSPQVRTGAGYTF

abundance: -
v_gene: TRBV5-4
d_gene: -
j_gene: TRBJ2-7
len: 14
CDR3nt: TGTGCCAGCAGCTTCAAAACGCCCCCCTACGAGCAGTACTTC
CDR3aa: CASSFKTPPYEQYF

abundance: -
v_gene: TRBV27
d_gene: -
j_gene: TRBJ2-7
len: 15
CDR3nt: TGTGCCAGCAGTTTAAACTGGGCGGGCTCTAACGAGCAGTACTTC
CDR3aa: CASSLNWAGSNEQYF

abundance: -
v_gene: TRBV30
d_gene: -
j_gene: TRBJ1-5
len: 12
CDR3nt: TGTGCCTGGAGCACGGGGAGAGGGGCCCAGCATTTT
CDR3aa: CAWSTGRGAQHF

abundance: -
v_gene: TRBV7-3
d_gene: TRBD1
j_gene: TRBJ1-2
len: 15
CDR3nt: TGCGCCAGCAGCCAAGTAGGGACAGGGGACTATGGCTACACCTTC
CDR3aa: CASSQVGTGDYGYTF

abundance: -
v_gene: TRBV4-1
d_gene: -
j_gene: TRBJ2-1
len: 16
CDR3nt: TGCGCCAGCAGCCAGGGTAGACAGGCAAGTTACAATGAGCAGTTCTTC
CDR3aa: CASSQGRQASYNEQFF

abundance: -
v_gene: TRBV2
d_gene: TRBD1
j_gene: TRBJ2-3
len: 16
CDR3nt: TGTGCCAGCGCGCCCGGACAGGGGATAAAGTTTGGTACGCAGTATTTT
CDR3aa: CASAPGQGIKFGTQYF

abundance: -
v_gene: TRBV9
d_gene: TRBD1
j_gene: TRBJ1-5
len: 15
CDR3nt: TGTGCCAGCAGCCGGGACAGGGATTACAATCAGCCCCAGCATTTT
CDR3aa: CASSRDRDYNQPQHF

abundance: -
v_gene: TRBV5-4
d_gene: -
j_gene: TRBJ1-2
len: 15
CDR3nt: TGTGCCAGCAGCGTAAGACAGTTAAACCCTCTTGGCTACACCTTC
CDR3aa: CASSVRQLNPLGYTF

abundance: once
v_gene: TRBV5-1
d_gene: -
j_gene: TRBJ2-3
len: 15
CDR3nt: TGCGCCAGCAGCTTGACTAGCAGCCGCACAGATACGCAGTATTTT
CDR3aa: CASSLTSSRTDTQYF

abundance: -
v_gene: TRBV7-9
d_gene: TRBD1
j_gene: TRBJ1-1
len: 13
CDR3nt: TGTGCCAGCACCACCCTAGACAGGGGGAGAGCTTTCTTT
CDR3aa: CASTTLDRGRAFF

abundance: -
v_gene: TRBV6-1
d_gene: -
j_gene: TRBJ2-5
len: 16
CDR3nt: TGTGCCAGCAGTGAATTGTACCAAAAGCCGGCCCAGACCCAGTACTTC
CDR3aa: CASSELYQKPAQTQYF

abundance: -
v_gene: TRBV30
d_gene: -
j_gene: TRBJ1-3
len: 13
CDR3nt: TGTGCCTGGAGTGCCAGCGCTGGAAACACCATATATTTT
CDR3aa: CAWSASAGNTIYF

abundance: -
v_gene: TRBV7-2
d_gene: TRBD2
j_gene: TRBJ2-1
len: 15
CDR3nt: TGTGCCAGCAGACCCACTAGCGGGAGATACAATGAGCAGTTCTTC
CDR3aa: CASRPTSGRYNEQFF

abundance: -
v_gene: TRBV9
d_gene: -
j_gene: TRBJ2-2
len: 16
CDR3nt: TGTGCCAGCAGCGCGCGGGGTCGAGGGAACACCGGGGAGCTGTTTTTT
CDR3aa: CASSARGRGNTGELFF

abundance: -
v_gene: TRBV28
d_gene: -
j_gene: TRBJ1-5
len: 12
CDR3nt: TGTGCCAGCAGTTTAGGCAATCAGCCCCAGCACTTT
CDR3aa: CASSLGNQPQHF

abundance: -
v_gene: TRBV18
d_gene: TRBD1
j_gene: TRBJ2-5
len: 14
CDR3nt: TGTGCCAGCTCACGTTTCCAGGGGGAAGAGACCCAGTACTTC
CDR3aa: CASSRFQGEETQYF

abundance: -
v_gene: TRBV7-9
d_gene: -
j_gene: TRBJ1-1
len: 13
CDR3nt: TGTGCCAGCAGCTTCGTGGAAAACACTGAAGCTTTCTTT
CDR3aa: CASSFVENTEAFF

abundance: -
v_gene: TRBV7-9
d_gene: -
j_gene: TRBJ1-3
len: 14
CDR3nt: TGTGCCAGCAGCTTAGCGGGAGGCGAAAACACCATATATTTT
CDR3aa: CASSLAGGENTIYF

abundance: -
v_gene: TRBV5-1
d_gene: TRBD1
j_gene: TRBJ2-7
len: 14
CDR3nt: TGCGCCAGCAGCGAAGGGGACAGGGGTTACGAGCAGTACTTC
CDR3aa: CASSEGDRGYEQYF

abundance: -
v_gene: TRBV5-4
d_gene: TRBD2
j_gene: TRBJ2-5
len: 15
CDR3nt: TGTGCCAGCAGCTTGAAACTAGCGGGAAAAGAGACCCAGTACTTC
CDR3aa: CASSLKLAGKETQYF

abundance: -
v_gene: TRBV23-1
d_gene: -
j_gene: TRBJ2-2
len: 12
CDR3nt: TGCGCCAGCACGGAGAACACCGGGGAGCTGTTTTTT
CDR3aa: CASTENTGELFF

abundance: -
v_gene: TRBV28
d_gene: TRBD2
j_gene: TRBJ2-7
len: 14
CDR3nt: TGTGCCAGCAGTTTAGCGGGAGACGCCGACGAGCAGTACTTC
CDR3aa: CASSLAGDADEQYF

abundance: -
v_gene: TRBV12-5
d_gene: -
j_gene: TRBJ1-5
len: 16
CDR3nt: TGTGCTAGTGGTACCGCAGGGAGGGAATGCAATCAGCCCCAGCATTTT
CDR3aa: CASGTAGRECNQPQHF

abundance: few
v_gene: TRBV6-1
d_gene: -
j_gene: TRBJ1-2
len: 12
CDR3nt: TGTGCCAGCATCGGGCAGGGTAACGGCTACACCTTC
CDR3aa: CASIGQGNGYTF

abundance: -
v_gene: TRBV27
d_gene: TRBD2
j_gene: TRBJ2-6
len: 18
CDR3nt: TGTGCCAGCAGTGACTCGGCCACGGGGGGGGCAGGGGCCAACGTCCTGACTTTC
CDR3aa: CASSDSATGGAGANVLTF

abundance: few
v_gene: TRBV28
d_gene: TRBD2
j_gene: TRBJ2-1
len: 15
CDR3nt: TGTGCCAGCAGCCCTAGCGGGAGGGGCCACAATGAGCAGTTCTTC
CDR3aa: CASSPSGRGHNEQFF

abundance: -
v_gene: TRBV5-8
d_gene: -
j_gene: TRBJ1-2
len: 14
CDR3nt: TGTGCCAGCATACCGGGAATATCGAACTATGGCTACACCTTC
CDR3aa: CASIPGISNYGYTF

abundance: -
v_gene: TRBV4-2
d_gene: -
j_gene: TRBJ2-7
len: 13
CDR3nt: TGTGCCAGCAGCCAAGTAGGAAGGTTCGAGCAGTACTTC
CDR3aa: CASSQVGRFEQYF

abundance: -
v_gene: TRBV7-9
d_gene: TRBD1
j_gene: TRBJ2-5
len: 12
CDR3nt: TGTGCCAGCAGCTTAACAGGGGTTACCCAGTACTTC
CDR3aa: CASSLTGVTQYF

abundance: -
v_gene: TRBV10-1
d_gene: TRBD1
j_gene: TRBJ2-5
len: 14
CDR3nt: TGCGCCAGCAACCCGACAGGGACGGAAGAGACCCAGTACTTC
CDR3aa: CASNPTGTEETQYF

abundance: -
v_gene: TRBV19
d_gene: TRBD1
j_gene: TRBJ2-4
len: 16
CDR3nt: TGTGCCAGTAGTAGGGGACAGGGAGTAGCCAAAAACATTCAGTACTTC
CDR3aa: CASSRGQGVAKNIQYF